This T cell receptor beta chain was profiled in a study of T cells in Graves' hyperthyroidism and ophthalmopathy. Amplified TCR beta CDR3 regions derived from RNA transcripts. Using the HTBI primer set, a first-round RT-PCR was run on the TCR CDR3. Using its own MiXCR run on the multiplex PCR reads, TCRdb lists one record per CDR3 protein. Of hundreds of thousands of distinct CDR3 sequences detected, about 15% appear once; the ten largest clones hold less than 35%. This clonotype was recorded at least ten times. Trimming left V 6 bases short and J 4 bases short, with 19 bases between. Germline V gives CDR1 MNHEY, CDR2 SMNVEV (reference sequence). This CDR3 spans 15 amino acids.

The TCR was taken from a woman aged 25 to 45 with Graves' hyperthyroidism. The V call is TRBV27, the J call TRBJ2-7, with a tentative D call TRBD2 (7 bases). The material sequenced was blood. CDR3 DNA sequence: TGTGCCAGCAGGGGAACGGGGGGCGCATCTTACGAGCAGTACTTC. This codes for CASRGTGGASYEQYF.